This T cell receptor (beta chain) originates from a study of cytomegalovirus exposure and HLA in healthy donors. Researchers ran the PCR with 60 Vbeta and 13 Jbeta primers. This table comes from immunoSEQ multiplex PCR, and its TCRdb copy is limited to in-frame clones, with some not included. The sample records 85,000 to 120,000 clones, less than 85% being singletons. The germline V and J ends were trimmed by 6 bases and 2 bases, with 7 bases remaining between them. CDR3 length: 12 amino acids. The germline V gene has CDR1 LNHDA and CDR2 SQIVND (reference sequence). The chain links TRBV19 to TRBJ1-2; perhaps TRBD1 as D (5 bases). Sample: PBMCs. The sequence came from a man between 35 and 55 years old in good health and CMV-seronegative. The CDR3 DNA reads as TGTGCCAGTAGGAGACAGAACTATGGCTACACCTTC. It encodes CASRRQNYGYTF.